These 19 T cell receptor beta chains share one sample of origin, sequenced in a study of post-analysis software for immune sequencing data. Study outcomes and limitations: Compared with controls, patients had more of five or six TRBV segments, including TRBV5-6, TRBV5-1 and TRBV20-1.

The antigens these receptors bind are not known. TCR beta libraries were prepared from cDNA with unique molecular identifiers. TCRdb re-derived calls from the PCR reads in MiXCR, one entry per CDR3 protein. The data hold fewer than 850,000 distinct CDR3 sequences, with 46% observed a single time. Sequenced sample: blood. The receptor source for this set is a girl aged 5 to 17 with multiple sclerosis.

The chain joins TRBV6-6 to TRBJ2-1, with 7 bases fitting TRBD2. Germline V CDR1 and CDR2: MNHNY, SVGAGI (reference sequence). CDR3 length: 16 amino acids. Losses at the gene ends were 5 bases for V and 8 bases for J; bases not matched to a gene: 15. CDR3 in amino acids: CASSVRVAGVGDEQFF. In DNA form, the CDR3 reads TGTGCCAGCAGTGTCCGGGTTGCGGGAGTTGGTGATGAGCAGTTCTTC.

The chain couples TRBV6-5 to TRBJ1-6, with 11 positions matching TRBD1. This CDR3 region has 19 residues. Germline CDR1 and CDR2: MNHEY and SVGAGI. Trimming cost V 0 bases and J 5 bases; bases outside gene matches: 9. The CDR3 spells CASSYSPGTGGYNNSPLHF. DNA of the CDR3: TGTGCCAGCAGTTACTCTCCCGGGACAGGGGGATATAATAATTCACCCCTCCACTTT.

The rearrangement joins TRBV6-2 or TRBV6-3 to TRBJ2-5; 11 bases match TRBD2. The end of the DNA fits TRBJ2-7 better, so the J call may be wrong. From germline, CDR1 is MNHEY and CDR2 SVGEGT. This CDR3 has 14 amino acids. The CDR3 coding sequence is TGTGCCAGCAGTTACTGGGGACTAGCGGACGAGCAGTACTTC. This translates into CASSYWGLADEQYF.

The CDR3 region has the DNA TGTGCCAGCAGCCCAATAGAGGAGACCCACTCCTACAATGAGCAGTTCTTC. It specifies CASSPIEETHSYNEQFF. The genes are TRBV13 and TRBJ2-1; unclear D gene. The CDR3 has 17 residues. In germline, CDR1 is PRHDT, CDR2 FYEKMQ (reference sequence). With 5 bases removed from V and 0 bases from J, the gap between germline ends came to 17 bases.

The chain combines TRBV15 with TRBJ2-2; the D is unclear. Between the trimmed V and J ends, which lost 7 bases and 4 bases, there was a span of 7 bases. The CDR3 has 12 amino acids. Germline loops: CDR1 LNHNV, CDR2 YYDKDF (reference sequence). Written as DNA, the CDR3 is TGTGCCACCATGAGAGGCACCGGGGAGCTGTTTTTT. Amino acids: CATMRGTGELFF.

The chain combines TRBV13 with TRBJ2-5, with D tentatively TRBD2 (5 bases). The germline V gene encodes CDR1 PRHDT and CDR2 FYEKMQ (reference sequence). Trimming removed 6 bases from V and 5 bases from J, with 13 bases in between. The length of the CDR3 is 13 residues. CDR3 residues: CASRSTSAETQYF. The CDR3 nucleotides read TGTGCCAGCAGGTCAACTAGTGCCGAGACCCAGTACTTC.

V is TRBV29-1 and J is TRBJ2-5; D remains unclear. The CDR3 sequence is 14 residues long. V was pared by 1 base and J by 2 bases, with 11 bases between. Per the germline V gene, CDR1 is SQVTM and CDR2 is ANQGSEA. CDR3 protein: CSVEVGLTQETQYF. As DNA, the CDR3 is TGCAGCGTTGAAGTAGGTCTGACACAAGAGACCCAGTACTTC.

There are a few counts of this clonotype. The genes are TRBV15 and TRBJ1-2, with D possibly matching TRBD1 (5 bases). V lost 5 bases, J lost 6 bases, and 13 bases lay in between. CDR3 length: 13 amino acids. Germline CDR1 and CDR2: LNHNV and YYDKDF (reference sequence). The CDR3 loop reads CATSDRDGHGYTF. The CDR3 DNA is TGTGCCACCAGCGATCGGGACGGACATGGCTACACCTTC. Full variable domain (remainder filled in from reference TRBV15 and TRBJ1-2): DAMVIQNPRYQVTQFGKPVTLSCSQTLNHNVMYWYQQKSSQAPKLLFHYYDKDFNNEADTPDNFQSRRPNTSFCFLDIRSPGLGDTAMYLCATSDRDGHGYTFGSGTRLTVV.

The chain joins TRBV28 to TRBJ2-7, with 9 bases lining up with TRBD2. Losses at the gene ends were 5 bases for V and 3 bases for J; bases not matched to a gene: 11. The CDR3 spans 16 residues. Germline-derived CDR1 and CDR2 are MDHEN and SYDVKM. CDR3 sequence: CASSGSGAGGRYEQYF. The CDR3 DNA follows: TGTGCCAGCAGTGGGTCAGGGGCGGGAGGGCGCTACGAGCAGTACTTC. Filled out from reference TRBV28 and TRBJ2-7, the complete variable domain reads DVKVTQSSRYLVKRTGEKVFLECVQDMDHENMFWYRQDPGLGLRLIYFSYDVKMKEKGDIPEGYSVSREKKERFSLILESASTNQTSMYLCASSGSGAGGRYEQYFGPGTRLTVT.

CDR3 DNA: TGTGCCAGCAGTTCCCCTCAGCGGGAGCCCCACAATGAGCAGTTCTTC. It yields the protein CASSSPQREPHNEQFF. The chain employs TRBV27 and TRBJ2-1; TRBD2 matches at 8 bases. From germline, CDR1 is MNHEY and CDR2 SMNVEV (reference sequence). V shed 4 bases, J shed 5 bases, and the junction held 10 bases outside the gene matches. The CDR3 length is 16 residues.

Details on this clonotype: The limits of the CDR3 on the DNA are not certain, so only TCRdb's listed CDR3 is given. The chain's CDR3 is CASTSVRGNNEQFFGPGSKAFF. The rearrangement links TRBV5-1 to TRBJ1-1; no DNA check was done on the table's D call, TRBD1. The CDR3 is 22 residues long, ends included. The germline CDR1 and CDR2 sequences are SGHRS and YFSETQ.

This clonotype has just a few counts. CDR3 region: CASSPRWETEAFF. The DNA for the CDR3 is TGTGCCAGCAGCCCCCGGTGGGAGACTGAAGCTTTCTTT. This chain connects TRBV7-2 to TRBJ1-1; D uncertain. The CDR3 sequence is 13 residues long. Per the germline V gene, CDR1 is SGHTA and CDR2 is FQGNSA. Trimming pared 5 bases from V and 5 bases from J, leaving 12 bases between.

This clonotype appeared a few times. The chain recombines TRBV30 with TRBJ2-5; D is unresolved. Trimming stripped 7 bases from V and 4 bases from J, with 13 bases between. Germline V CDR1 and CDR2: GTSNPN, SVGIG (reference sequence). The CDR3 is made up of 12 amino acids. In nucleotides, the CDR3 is TGTGCCTCGACGGACCCGGGAGAGACCCAGTACTTC. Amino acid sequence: CASTDPGETQYF.

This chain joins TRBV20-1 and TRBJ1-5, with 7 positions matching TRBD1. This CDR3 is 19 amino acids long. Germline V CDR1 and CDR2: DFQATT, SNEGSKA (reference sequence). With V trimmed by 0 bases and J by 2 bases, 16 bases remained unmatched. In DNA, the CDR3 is TGCAGTGCTAGAGATAGGGTCAGGTCAGGCCAGGGGGGCAATCAGCCCCAGCATTTT. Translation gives CSARDRVRSGQGGNQPQHF.

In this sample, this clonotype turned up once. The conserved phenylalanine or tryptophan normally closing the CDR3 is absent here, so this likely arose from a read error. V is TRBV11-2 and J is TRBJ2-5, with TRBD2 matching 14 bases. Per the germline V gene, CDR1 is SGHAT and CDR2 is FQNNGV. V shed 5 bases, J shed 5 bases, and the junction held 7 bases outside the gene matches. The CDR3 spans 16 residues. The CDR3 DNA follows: TGTGCCAGCAGCCACGGGACTAGCGGGAGTCGGGAGACCCAGTACTGC. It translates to CASSHGTSGSRETQYC.

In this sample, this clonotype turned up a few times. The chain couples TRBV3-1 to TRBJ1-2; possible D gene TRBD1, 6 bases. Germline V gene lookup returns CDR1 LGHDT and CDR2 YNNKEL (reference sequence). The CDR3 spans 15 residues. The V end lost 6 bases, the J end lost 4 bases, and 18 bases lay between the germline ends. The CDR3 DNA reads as TGTGCCAGCAGTCCCGTGGAGGGGGACCTCTATGGCTACACCTTC. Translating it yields CASSPVEGDLYGYTF.

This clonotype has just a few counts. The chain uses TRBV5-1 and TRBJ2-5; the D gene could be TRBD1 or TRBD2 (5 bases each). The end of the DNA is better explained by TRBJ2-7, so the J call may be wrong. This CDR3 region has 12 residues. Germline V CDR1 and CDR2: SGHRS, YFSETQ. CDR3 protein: CASSREGLEQYF. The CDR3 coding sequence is TGCGCCAGCAGCCGCGAGGGGCTCGAGCAGTACTTC.

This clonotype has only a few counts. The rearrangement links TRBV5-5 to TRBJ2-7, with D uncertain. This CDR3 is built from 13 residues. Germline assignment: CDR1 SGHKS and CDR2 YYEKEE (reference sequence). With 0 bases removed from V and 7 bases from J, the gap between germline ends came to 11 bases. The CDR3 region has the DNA TGTGCCAGCAGCTTGGTGTCAGATGGAGAGCAGTACTTC. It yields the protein CASSLVSDGEQYF.

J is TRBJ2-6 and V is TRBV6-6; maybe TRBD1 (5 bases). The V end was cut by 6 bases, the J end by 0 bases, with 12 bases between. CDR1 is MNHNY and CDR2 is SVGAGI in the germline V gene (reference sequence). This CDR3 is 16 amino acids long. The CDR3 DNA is TGTGCCAGCAGGGCCCCCGACAGCTCTGGGGCCAACGTCCTGACTTTC. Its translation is CASRAPDSSGANVLTF.